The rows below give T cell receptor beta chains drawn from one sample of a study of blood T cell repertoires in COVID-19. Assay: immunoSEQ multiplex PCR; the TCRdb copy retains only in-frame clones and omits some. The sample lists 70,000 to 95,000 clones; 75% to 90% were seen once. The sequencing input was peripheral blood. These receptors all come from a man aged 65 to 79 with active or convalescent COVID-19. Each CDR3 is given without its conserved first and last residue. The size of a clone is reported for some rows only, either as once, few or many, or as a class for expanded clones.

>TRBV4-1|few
ASSQSILVAVTDTQY
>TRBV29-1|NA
SGHRVTDTQY
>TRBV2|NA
ASSSWGGGGNTIY
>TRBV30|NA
AWRRGGYEQY
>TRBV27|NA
ASSNPGLSEKLF
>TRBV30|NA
AWSQGFDYGYT
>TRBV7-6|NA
ASSLAPGQGNTEAF
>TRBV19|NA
ASSSGQGAYEQY
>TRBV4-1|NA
ASSQVLWRGNTEAF
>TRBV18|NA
ASSPNLRGNYEQY
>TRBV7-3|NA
ASSFSGFFNTGELF
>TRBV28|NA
ASSLLADTQY
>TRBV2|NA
ASTWDRSSYGYT
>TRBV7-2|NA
ASSLRSRAEQY
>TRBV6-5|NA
ASSYSESANYGYT
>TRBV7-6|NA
ASSLVGQSNGGANVLT
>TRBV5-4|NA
ASRSAVGTEAF
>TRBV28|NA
ASSLWGGDREGEAF
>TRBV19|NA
ASTDSNVIEAF
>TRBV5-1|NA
ASSLATGGVGETQY
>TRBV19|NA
ASRSVLAMNTEAF
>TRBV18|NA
ASSLRDRDNLY
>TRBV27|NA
ASSGTAATDTQY
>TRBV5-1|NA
ASSSGQGIRGYT
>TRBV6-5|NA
ASRGQFQMNTEAF
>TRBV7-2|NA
ASSFPGNYGYT
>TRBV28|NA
ASRTSGTEAF
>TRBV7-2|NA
ASSPGQGLYSNQPQH
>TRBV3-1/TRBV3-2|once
ASSRPGQGALNEQF
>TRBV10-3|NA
AIRSGGTDTQY
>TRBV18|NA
ASSPPLAGGRETQY
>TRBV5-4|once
ASSLQGAGTEAF
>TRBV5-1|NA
ASSLGTISGGADTQY
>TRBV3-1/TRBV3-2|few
ASSRAISSYEQY
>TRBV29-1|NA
SGLDRNEQF
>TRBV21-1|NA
ASSNGTARPYEQY
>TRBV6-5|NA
ASSRGGGPTDTQY
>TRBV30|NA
AWRTPGGMGYGYT
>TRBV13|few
ASRRLAGGYEQY
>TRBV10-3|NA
AIRDGQGGYNEQF
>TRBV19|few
ASSPRQGSYNSPLH
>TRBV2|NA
ASRPGSGANVLT
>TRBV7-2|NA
ASSQLAGVLDEQF
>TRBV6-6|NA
ASSYSGGGGNQPQH
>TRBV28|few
ASSSRGPGANVLT
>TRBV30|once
AWKRLAGYNEQF